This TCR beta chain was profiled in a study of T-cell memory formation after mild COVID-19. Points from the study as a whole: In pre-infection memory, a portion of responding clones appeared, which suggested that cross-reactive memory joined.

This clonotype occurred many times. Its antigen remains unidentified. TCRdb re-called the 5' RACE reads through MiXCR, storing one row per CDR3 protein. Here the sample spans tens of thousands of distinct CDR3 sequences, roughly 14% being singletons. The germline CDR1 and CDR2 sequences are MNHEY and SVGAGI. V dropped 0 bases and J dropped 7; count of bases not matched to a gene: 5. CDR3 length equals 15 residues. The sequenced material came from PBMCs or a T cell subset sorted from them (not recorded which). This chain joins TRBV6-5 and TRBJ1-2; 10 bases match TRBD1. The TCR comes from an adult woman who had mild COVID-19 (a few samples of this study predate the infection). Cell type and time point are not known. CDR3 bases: TGTGCCAGCAGTTACTCGACAGGGGGCGGCAGTGGCTACACCTTC. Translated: CASSYSTGGGSGYTF.